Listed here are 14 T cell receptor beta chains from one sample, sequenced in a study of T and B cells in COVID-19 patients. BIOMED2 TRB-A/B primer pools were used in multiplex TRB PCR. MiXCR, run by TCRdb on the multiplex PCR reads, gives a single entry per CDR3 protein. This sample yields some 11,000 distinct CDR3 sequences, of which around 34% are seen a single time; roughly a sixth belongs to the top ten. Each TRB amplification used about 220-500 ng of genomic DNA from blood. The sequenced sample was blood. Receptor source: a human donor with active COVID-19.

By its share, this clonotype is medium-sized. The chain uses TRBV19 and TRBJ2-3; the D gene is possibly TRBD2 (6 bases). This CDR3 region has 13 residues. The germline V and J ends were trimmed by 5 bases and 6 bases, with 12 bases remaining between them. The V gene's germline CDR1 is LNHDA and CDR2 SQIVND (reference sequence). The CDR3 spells CASSLTRADTQYF. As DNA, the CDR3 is TGTGCCAGTAGTCTGACTAGGGCCGATACGCAGTATTTT.

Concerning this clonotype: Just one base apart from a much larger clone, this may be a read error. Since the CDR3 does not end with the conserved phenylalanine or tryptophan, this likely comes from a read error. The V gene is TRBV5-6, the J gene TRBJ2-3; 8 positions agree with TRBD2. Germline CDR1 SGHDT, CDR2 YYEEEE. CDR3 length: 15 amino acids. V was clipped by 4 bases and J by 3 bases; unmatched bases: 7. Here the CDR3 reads CASSLSGDGTDTQYI. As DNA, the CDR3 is TGTGCCAGCAGCCTTAGCGGGGACGGGACAGATACGCAGTATATT.

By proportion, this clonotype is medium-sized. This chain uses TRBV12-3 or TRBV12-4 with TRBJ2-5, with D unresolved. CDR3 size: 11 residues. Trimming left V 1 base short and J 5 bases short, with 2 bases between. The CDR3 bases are TGTGCCAGCAGTTTAGGGGAGACCCAGTACTTC. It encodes CASSLGETQYF.

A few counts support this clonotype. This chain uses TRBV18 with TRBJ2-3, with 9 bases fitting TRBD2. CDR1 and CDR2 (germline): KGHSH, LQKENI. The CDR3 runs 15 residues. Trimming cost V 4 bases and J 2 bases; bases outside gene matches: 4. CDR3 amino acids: CASSLAGVATDTQYF. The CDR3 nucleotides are TGTGCCAGCTCACTAGCGGGGGTCGCCACAGATACGCAGTATTTT.

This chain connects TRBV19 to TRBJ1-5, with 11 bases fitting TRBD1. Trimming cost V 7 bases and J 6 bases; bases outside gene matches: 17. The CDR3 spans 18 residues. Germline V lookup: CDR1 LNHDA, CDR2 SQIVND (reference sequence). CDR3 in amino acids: CASNYPQLWTGGFQPQHF. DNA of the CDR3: TGTGCCAGTAATTACCCGCAACTTTGGACAGGGGGCTTTCAGCCCCAGCATTTT.

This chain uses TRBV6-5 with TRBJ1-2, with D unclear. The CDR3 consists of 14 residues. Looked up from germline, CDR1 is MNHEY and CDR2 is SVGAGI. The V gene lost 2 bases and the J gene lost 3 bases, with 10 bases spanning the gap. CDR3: CASSYGTEDYGYTF. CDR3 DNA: TGTGCCAGCAGTTACGGAACGGAAGACTATGGCTACACCTTC.

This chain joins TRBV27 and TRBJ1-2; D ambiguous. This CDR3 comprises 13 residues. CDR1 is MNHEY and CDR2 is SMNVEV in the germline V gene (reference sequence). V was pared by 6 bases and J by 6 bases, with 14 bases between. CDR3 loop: CASSQGLAHGYTF. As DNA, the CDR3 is TGTGCCAGCAGCCAAGGACTGGCCCATGGCTACACCTTC.

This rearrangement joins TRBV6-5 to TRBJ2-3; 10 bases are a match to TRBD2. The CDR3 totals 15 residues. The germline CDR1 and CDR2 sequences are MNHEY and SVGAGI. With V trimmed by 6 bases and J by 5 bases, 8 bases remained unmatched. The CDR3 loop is CASSRSGLARDTQYF. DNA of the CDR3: TGTGCCAGCAGCAGATCGGGACTAGCGAGAGATACGCAGTATTTT.

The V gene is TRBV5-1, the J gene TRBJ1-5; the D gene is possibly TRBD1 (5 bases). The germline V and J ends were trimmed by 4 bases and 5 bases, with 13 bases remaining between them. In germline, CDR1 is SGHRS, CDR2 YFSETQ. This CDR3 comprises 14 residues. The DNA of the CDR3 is TGCGCCAGCAGCGTGGGGGGGGTCGATCAGCCCCAGCATTTT. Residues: CASSVGGVDQPQHF. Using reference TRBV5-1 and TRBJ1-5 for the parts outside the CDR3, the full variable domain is KAGVTQTPRYLIKTRGQQVTLSCSPISGHRSVSWYQQTPGQGLQFLFEYFSETQRNKGNFPGRFSGRQFSNSRSEMNVSTLELGDSALYLCASSVGGVDQPQHFGDGTRLSIL.

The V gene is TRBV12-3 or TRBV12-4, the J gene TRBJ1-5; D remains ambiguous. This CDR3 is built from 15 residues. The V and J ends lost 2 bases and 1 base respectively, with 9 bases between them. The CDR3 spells CASSLKYGSNQPQHF. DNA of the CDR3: TGTGCCAGCAGTTTAAAGTACGGGAGCAATCAGCCCCAGCATTTT.

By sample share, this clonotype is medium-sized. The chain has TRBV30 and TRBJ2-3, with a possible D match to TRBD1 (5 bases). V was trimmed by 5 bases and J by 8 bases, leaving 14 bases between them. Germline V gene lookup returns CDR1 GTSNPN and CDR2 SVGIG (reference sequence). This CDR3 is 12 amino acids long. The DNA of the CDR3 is TGTGCCTGGGGGGCTCAGGGCCCTACGCAGTATTTT. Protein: CAWGAQGPTQYF.

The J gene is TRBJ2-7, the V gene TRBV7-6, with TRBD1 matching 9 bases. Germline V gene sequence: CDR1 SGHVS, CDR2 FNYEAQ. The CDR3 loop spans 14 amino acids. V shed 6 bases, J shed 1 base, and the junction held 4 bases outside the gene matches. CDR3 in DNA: TGTGCCAGCAGTCCCGGGACAGGGTCCTACGAGCAGTACTTC. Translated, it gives CASSPGTGSYEQYF.

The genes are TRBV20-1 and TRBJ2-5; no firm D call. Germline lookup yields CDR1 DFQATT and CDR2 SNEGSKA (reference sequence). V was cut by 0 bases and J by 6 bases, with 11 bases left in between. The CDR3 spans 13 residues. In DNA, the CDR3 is TGCAGTGCTAGAGATCCCACACTTAAGACCCAGTACTTC. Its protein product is CSARDPTLKTQYF.

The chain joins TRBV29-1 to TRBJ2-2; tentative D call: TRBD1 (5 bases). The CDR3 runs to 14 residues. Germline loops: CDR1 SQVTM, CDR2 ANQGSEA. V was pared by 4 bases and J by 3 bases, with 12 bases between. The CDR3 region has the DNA TGCAGCGTTGCGTGGGGCGCCGACACCGGGGAGCTGTTTTTT. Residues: CSVAWGADTGELFF.